What follows describes a single T cell receptor (beta chain). The clone's antigen remains unknown. No much larger clone exists at a distance of one base, and base qualities are not known. This sample stems from a study of Ad26.COV2.S vaccination and SARS-CoV-2 variants (dated by TCRdb to the early 2020s). Study-level background: Vaccine-arm donors were drawn from COV1001, a multicentre, randomized, double-blind, placebo-controlled phase I-IIa trial of Ad26.COV2.S in healthy adults. Ad26.COV2.S was administered intramuscularly at 5 x 10^10 or 1 x 10^11 viral particles, either as a single shot or as two shots given 56 days apart. TCRbeta repertoire sequencing was used to assess the specificity and breadth of SARS-CoV-2-reactive T cell receptors after Ad26.COV2.S vaccination. A total of around 32 samples were included in the TCR-sequenced set, comprising approximately 20 Ad26.COV2.S vaccine recipients, 5 placebo recipients and 8 SARS-CoV-2 convalescent individuals. Trial participants were randomized into five groups of five, in which low-dose or high-dose Ad26.COV2.S was given once or twice, or placebo was given on both occasions. Throughout the experiments and outcome assessment, investigators stayed blinded to trial group allocation. Study-level results and caveats: Substantial breadth of spike-specific CD8+ and CD4+ T cell responses was reported after vaccination. Higher spike-specific TCR breadth was observed in Ad26.COV2.S recipients than in placebo recipients (P = 0.0014). According to the authors, total T cell responses may have been underestimated by the TCR breadth and depth analyses. Comparing responses between vaccine doses or regimens was not something the study was powered to do. Non-spike TCR breadth was comparable between vaccine and placebo recipients, consistent with the vaccine containing only spike.

V drops 7 bases and J drops 1 base, leaving 8 bases in between. Counted from cysteine to phenylalanine, this CDR3 has 13 amino acids. CDR3 DNA is the only sequence kept; it has 39 bases, read in frame from the first base. For CDR1 and CDR2, the germline V gene lists MDHEN and SYDVKM. TCRbeta CDR3 regions were sequenced with the immunoSEQ Assay. After extraction, genomic DNA underwent amplification by bias-controlled multiplex PCR, followed by high-throughput sequencing. The source study handled its data this way. To quantify the absolute abundance of each unique TCRbeta CDR3 region, sequences were collapsed and filtered. T cell fraction was estimated by normalizing TCRbeta template counts to usable DNA, which was measured by amplifying reference genes present in all nucleated cells. Repertoire TCRs were annotated as SARS-CoV-2-specific by exact matching of V gene, CDR3 amino acid sequence and J gene to a known reactive TCR set. The reference SARS-CoV-2 TCR set was derived from MIRA and filtered for enrichment in COVID-19-positive ImmuneCODE repertoires, a step that removed public or cross-reactive TCRs. Drawing on the MIRA antigens, annotated TCRs were analysed further at the level of specific ORF or position within ORF. Breadth was defined as annotated unique rearrangements over total unique productive rearrangements; depth was the summed frequency of those rearrangements. Two-sided Wilcoxon rank-sum tests were applied when comparing TCR breadth between groups. This is the immuneACCESS table as TCRdb keeps it, with only in-frame sequences that have V and J called. A part of the clones is gone; compared with another copy, unresolved V genes explain less than half, and the rest is unexplained. The V and J calls and clone size are taken from that table; D and trimming were inferred from the DNA. For this sample the table gives around 400,000 clones, of which around 90% were detected only once. The top ten hold 9% to 15% of the sample.

The treatment or condition label, as the study defines it: about 20 received Ad26.COV2.S at low or high dose, single or two shots; about 5 received placebo; per-sample allocation not given. For vaccine and placebo recipients, repertoires were sequenced using samples collected on day 63 after the first injection. In Cohort 1b, about 25 adults aged 18-55 years were enrolled at a single site in Boston, USA, between 29 July and 7 August 2020. Ad26.COV2.S was a replication-incompetent adenovirus type 26 vector that expressed a prefusion-stabilized SARS-CoV-2 spike protein derived from the original Wuhan strain.

The TCR comes from a person aged 18-65 years who received the Ad26.COV2.S COVID-19 vaccine or a placebo. In this chain, TRBV28 is recombined with TRBJ2-4; no D segment can be confidently identified. Source: peripheral blood, taken in a trial of Ad26.COV2.S vaccine versus placebo. The CDR3 corresponds to CASNRFAKNIQYF. The nucleotide sequence is given as TGTGCCAGCAATCGTTTCGCCAAAAACATTCAGTACTTC.